Here is one T cell receptor beta chain with its context. The data belong to a study of T cell changes during pregnancy in multiple sclerosis. Trimming removed 4 bases at V and 11 bases at J, with 17 bases between. The CDR3 runs 12 residues. Germline V gene lookup returns CDR1 GTSNPN and CDR2 SVGIG (reference sequence). Profiled with immunoSEQ multiplex PCR; TCRdb holds only in-frame clones, not every one. The repertoire consists of tens of thousands of clones, with approximately 90% occurring once and the leading ten covering 0.65% to 0.85%. The rearrangement uses TRBV30 and TRBJ1-1; D possibly corresponds to TRBD1 (6 bases). The source of this sequence is a female donor in good health, enrolled as a control in a pregnancy study. The sample consisted of CD4+ T cells from peripheral blood mononuclear cells, taken in the first trimester of pregnancy. As DNA, the CDR3 is TGTGCCTGGACGAGGGGGGGTTTGAGGGCTTTCTTT. It yields the protein CAWTRGGLRAFF. The variable domain in full, with the rest retrieved from reference TRBV30 and TRBJ1-1, is SQTIHQWPATLVQPVGSPLSLECTVEGTSNPNLYWYRQAAGRGLQLLFYSVGIGQISSEVPQNLSASRPQDRQFILSSKKLLLSDSGFYLCAWTRGGLRAFFGQGTRLTVV.